This T cell receptor (beta chain) was profiled in a study of blood T cell repertoires in COVID-19. About the study: Sites across the United States, Italy and Spain contributed samples from acute and convalescent COVID-19. PBMCs, B-cell-depleted T cells, or T cells were the source of the cDNA or gDNA that made up the material.

Sequencing was performed with immunoSEQ multiplex PCR; in TCRdb, only in-frame clones are kept and a portion is missing. The data show about 73,000 clones, approximately 83% seen once. CDR1 is MNHEY, CDR2 SVGEGT, per germline. J was trimmed by 6 bases and V by 5 bases; bases with no gene match: 24. This CDR3 is built from 21 residues. This receptor was obtained from a woman aged 60-75 years with acute or convalescent COVID-19. The material sequenced was peripheral blood. This sequence joins TRBV6-2 or TRBV6-3 and TRBJ1-4, with 10 bases fitting TRBD1. The CDR3 sequence: CASSLRRKLTGGRTWDEKLFF. CDR3 in DNA: TGTGCCAGCAGTCTAAGAAGAAAGTTGACAGGGGGCAGAACTTGGGATGAAAAACTGTTTTTT.